This TCR beta chain came from a study of blood T cell repertoires in COVID-19. CDR1 is MNHEY, CDR2 SMNVEV, per germline (reference sequence). With V trimmed by 6 bases and J by 8 bases, 10 bases remained unmatched. The CDR3 extends over 14 amino acids. One Seattle source followed patients from active infection through their disease course. TCRdb keeps only in-frame clones here, not all; method: immunoSEQ multiplex PCR. The table has around 190,000 clones, 70% to 80% seen once; the top ten hold roughly 5.7%. This chain links TRBV27 with TRBJ1-2; the match to TRBD1 covers 9 bases. The TCR originated in a woman aged 35 to 49 with COVID-19, enrolled during active disease. Material for sequencing was peripheral blood. The CDR3 spells CASSLHRGLRGYTF. The CDR3 coding sequence is TGTGCCAGCAGCCTTCACAGGGGGCTAAGGGGCTACACCTTC.